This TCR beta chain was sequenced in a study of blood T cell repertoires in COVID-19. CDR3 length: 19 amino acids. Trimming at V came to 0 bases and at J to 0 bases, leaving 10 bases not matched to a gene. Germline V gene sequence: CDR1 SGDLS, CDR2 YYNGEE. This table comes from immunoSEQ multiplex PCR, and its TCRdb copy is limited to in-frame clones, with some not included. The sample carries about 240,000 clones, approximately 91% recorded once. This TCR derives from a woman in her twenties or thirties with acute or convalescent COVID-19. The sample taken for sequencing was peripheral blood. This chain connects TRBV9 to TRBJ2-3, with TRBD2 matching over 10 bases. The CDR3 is CASSVVLAGVFISTDTQYF. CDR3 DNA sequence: TGTGCCAGCAGCGTAGTGCTAGCGGGAGTGTTCATTAGCACAGATACGCAGTATTTT.